This T cell receptor (beta chain) came from a study of T cell repertoires in cytomegalovirus infection. Turning to the study itself: From public TCR beta signatures came an indication of both CMV infection and matching HLA type.

MiXCR was run by TCRdb on the reads, yielding one entry per CDR3 protein. The table shows 100,000 or so distinct CDR3 sequences, with approximately 15% occurring only once. Study conclusions and caveats: There were HLA-C-restricted CMV-specific TCR beta clonotypes dominating the ex vivo response. CMV carriers having the relevant HLA were flagged by cumulative public TCR beta family frequency.

This clonotype has at least ten counts. What it binds is unknown. The CDR3 extends over 14 amino acids. With V trimmed by 4 bases and J by 1 base, 3 bases remained unmatched. Sequencing used PBMCs. The chain combines TRBV12-3 or TRBV12-4 with TRBJ1-1; 7 bases are a match to TRBD1. This clonotype originated in a human donor in good health (CMV status not recorded). Some clones in this sample may be carry-over from other donors' samples. The CDR3 is CASSYRGWNTEAFF. CDR3 coding DNA: TGTGCCAGCAGTTACAGGGGATGGAACACTGAAGCTTTCTTT.